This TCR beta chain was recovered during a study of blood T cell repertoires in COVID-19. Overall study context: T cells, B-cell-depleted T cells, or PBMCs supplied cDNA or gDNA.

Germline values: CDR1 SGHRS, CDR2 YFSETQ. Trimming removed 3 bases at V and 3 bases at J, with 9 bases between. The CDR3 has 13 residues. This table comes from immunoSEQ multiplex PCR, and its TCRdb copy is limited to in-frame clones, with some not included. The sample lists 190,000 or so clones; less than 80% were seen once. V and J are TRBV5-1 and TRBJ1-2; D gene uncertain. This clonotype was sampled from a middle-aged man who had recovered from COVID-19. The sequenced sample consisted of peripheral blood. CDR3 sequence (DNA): TGCGCCAGCAGCTGGGAGCCGGACTATGGCTACACCTTC. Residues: CASSWEPDYGYTF.